Given below is one T cell receptor beta chain in context. The antigen is undetermined. The CDR3 runs 17 residues. V shed 0 bases, J shed 1 base, and the junction held 6 bases outside the gene matches. Germline V CDR1 and CDR2: LNHNV, YYDKDF (reference sequence). This record comes from a study of cytomegalovirus exposure and HLA in healthy donors. The study ran its PCR with 60 Vbeta and 13 Jbeta primers. Sequencing used immunoSEQ multiplex PCR; TCRdb keeps in-frame clones, though not all of them. The table records some 150,000 clones, roughly 80% of them present only once. Broader study findings: Overall, approximately 150 TCR beta chains were annotated as cytomegalovirus-associated.

V usage is TRBV15 and J usage is TRBJ1-5; 7 positions match TRBD1. Sequencing was carried out using PBMCs. This TCR derives from a woman aged 18 to 35 in good health and CMV-seropositive. The CDR3 reads CATSREYRGGSNQPQHF. The CDR3 nucleotides are TGTGCCACCAGCAGAGAGTACAGGGGTGGGAGCAATCAGCCCCAGCATTTT.